This paragraph covers one T cell receptor beta chain sequence. What it binds is unknown. The length of the CDR3 is 13 residues. V was pared by 0 bases and J by 11 bases, with 11 bases between. The germline gives CDR1 DFQATT, CDR2 SNEGSKA (reference sequence). TCRdb called the multiplex PCR reads again in MiXCR, with one record for every CDR3 protein. The repertoire includes about 11,000 distinct CDR3 sequences, under 40% of them detected once, and approximately 15% sits in the top ten. This sample is drawn from a study of breast tumors, draining lymph nodes, adjacent tissues. General study results and limits: Luminal-like breast cancer showed significantly greater tumor-nontumor repertoire similarity than basal-like breast cancer did. Compared with lymph nodes, tumors were less diverse; compared with nontumor tissue, more.

The chain recombines TRBV20-1 with TRBJ1-6; D unresolved. This clonotype was sampled from a female donor with breast cancer. Some clones in this sample may be carry-over from other donors' samples. The sample consisted of breast tumor tissue. As DNA, the CDR3 is TGCAGTGCTAGAGACAAAGGACGGGCACCCCTCCACTTT. This encodes CSARDKGRAPLHF.